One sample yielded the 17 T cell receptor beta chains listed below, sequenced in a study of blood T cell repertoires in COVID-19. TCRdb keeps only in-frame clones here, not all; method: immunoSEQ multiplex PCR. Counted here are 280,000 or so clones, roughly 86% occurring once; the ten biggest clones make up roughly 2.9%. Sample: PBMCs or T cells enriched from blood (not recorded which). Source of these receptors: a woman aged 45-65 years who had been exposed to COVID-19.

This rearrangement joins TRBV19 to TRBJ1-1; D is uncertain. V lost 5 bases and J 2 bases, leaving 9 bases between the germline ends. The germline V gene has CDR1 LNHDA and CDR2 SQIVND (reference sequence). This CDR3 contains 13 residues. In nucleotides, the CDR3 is TGTGCCAGTAGTTTGGGAGCCAACACTGAAGCTTTCTTT. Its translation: CASSLGANTEAFF.

The CDR3 is CASSVDTGVTYEQYF. The CDR3 region has the DNA TGTGCCAGCAGCGTAGACACGGGGGTTACCTACGAGCAGTACTTC. This chain uses TRBV9 with TRBJ2-7; a possible D gene is TRBD2 (6 bases). Germline V lookup: CDR1 SGDLS, CDR2 YYNGEE. This CDR3 region has 15 residues. The V end lost 0 bases, the J end lost 2 bases, and 12 bases lay between the germline ends.

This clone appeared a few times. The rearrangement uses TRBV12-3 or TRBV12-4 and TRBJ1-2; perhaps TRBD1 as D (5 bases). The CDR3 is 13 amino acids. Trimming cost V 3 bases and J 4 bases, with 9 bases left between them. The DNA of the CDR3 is TGTGCCAGCAGTTTCAGGGAGGGCTATGGCTACACCTTC. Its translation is CASSFREGYGYTF.

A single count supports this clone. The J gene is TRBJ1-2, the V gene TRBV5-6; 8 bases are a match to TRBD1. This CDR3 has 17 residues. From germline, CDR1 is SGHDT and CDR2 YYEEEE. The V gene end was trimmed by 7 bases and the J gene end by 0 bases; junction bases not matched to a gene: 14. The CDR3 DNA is TGTGCCAGCGATTTCAGGGGGCAACAGGCTACTAACTATGGCTACACCTTC. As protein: CASDFRGQQATNYGYTF.

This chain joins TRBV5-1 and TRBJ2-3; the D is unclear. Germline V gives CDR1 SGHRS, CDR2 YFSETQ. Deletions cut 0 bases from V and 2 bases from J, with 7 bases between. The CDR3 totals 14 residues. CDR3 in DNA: TGCGCCAGCAGCTTGGTGGCAGACACAGATACGCAGTATTTT. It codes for CASSLVADTDTQYF.

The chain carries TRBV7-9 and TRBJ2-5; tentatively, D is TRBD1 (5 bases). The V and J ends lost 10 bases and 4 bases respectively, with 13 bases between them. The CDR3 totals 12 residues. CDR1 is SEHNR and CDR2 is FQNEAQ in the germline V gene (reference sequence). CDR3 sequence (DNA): TGTGCCACCCAAGACAGCTCAGAGACCCAGTACTTC. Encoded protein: CATQDSSETQYF.

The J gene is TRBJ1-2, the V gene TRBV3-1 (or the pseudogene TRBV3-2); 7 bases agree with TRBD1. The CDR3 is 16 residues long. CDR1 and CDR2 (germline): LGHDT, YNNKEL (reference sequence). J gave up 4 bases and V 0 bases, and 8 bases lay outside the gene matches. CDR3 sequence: CASSQDITGAGYGYTF. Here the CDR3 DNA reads TGTGCCAGCAGCCAAGATATTACAGGGGCGGGCTATGGCTACACCTTC.

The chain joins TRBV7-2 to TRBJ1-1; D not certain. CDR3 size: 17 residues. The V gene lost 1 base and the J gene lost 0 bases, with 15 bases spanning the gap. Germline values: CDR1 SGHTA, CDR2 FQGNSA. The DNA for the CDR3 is TGTGCCAGCAGCTTAGATTTAGCGCGACGGATGAACACTGAAGCTTTCTTT. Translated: CASSLDLARRMNTEAFF.

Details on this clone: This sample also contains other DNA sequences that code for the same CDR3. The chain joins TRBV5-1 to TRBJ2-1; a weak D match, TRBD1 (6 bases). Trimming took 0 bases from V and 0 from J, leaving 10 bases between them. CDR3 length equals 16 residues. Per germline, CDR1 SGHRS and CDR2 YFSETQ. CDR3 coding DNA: TGCGCCAGCAGCTTGGTTGGGGGCAGCTCCTACAATGAGCAGTTCTTC. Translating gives CASSLVGGSSYNEQFF.

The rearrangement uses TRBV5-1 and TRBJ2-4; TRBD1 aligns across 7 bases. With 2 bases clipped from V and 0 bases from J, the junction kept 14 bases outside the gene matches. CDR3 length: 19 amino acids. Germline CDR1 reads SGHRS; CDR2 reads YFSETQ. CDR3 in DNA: TGCGCCAGCAGCTTTAGGGACAGCCGAGGGAGTACAGCCAAAAACATTCAGTACTTC. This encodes CASSFRDSRGSTAKNIQYF.

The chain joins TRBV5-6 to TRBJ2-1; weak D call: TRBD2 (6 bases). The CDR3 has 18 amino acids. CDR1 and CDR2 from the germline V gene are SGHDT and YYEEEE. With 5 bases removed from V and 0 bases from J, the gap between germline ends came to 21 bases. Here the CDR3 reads CASSSLGLAESSYNEQFF. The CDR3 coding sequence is TGTGCCAGCAGTAGTTTGGGACTCGCAGAGAGCTCCTACAATGAGCAGTTCTTC.

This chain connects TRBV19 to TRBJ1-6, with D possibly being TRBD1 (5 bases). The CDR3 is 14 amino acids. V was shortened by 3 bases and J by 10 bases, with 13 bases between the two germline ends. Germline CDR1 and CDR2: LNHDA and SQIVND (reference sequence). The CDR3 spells CASSMRQGSSPLHF. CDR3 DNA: TGTGCCAGTAGTATGCGGCAGGGTTCATCACCCCTCCACTTT.

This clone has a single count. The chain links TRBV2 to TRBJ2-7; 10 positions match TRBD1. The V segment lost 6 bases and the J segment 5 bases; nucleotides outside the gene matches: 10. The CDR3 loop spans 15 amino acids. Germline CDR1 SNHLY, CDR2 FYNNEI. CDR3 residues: CASSPSGTGDHEQYF. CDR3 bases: TGTGCCAGCAGCCCAAGCGGGACAGGGGACCACGAGCAGTACTTC. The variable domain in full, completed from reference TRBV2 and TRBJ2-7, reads EPEVTQTPSHQVTQMGQEVILRCVPISNHLYFYWYRQILGQKVEFLVSFYNNEISEKSEIFDDQFSVERPDGSNFTLKIRSTKLEDSAMYFCASSPSGTGDHEQYFGPGTRLTVT.

CDR3 nucleotide sequence: TGTGCCAGTAGTAAAACAGGTCGCTCTGGAAACACCATATATTTT. Its protein is CASSKTGRSGNTIYF. V and J are TRBV19 and TRBJ1-3; a weak D match, TRBD1 (5 bases). CDR1 is LNHDA, CDR2 SQIVND, per germline (reference sequence). The CDR3 is 15 amino acids. V lost 4 bases to trimming and J lost 0 bases, with 10 bases between them. Based on the CDR3 plus reference TRBV19 and TRBJ1-3, the full variable domain is DGGITQSPKYLFRKEGQNVTLSCEQNLNHDAMYWYRQDPGQGLRLIYYSQIVNDFQKGDIAEGYSVSREKKESFPLTVTSAQKNPTAFYLCASSKTGRSGNTIYFGEGSWLTVV.

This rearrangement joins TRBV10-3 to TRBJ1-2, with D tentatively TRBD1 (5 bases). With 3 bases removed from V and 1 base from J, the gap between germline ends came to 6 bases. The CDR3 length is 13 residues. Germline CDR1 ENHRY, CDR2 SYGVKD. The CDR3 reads CAISEQDNYGYTF. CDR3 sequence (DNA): TGTGCCATCAGTGAACAGGATAACTATGGCTACACCTTC.

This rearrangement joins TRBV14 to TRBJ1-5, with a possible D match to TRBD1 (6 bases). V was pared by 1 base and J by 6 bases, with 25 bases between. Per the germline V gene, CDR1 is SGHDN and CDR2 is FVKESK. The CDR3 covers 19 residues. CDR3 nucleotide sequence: TGTGCCAGCAGCCAAGTACATCAAGGCGGGGGGCGACGGGGTCAGCCCCAGCATTTT. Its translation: CASSQVHQGGGRRGQPQHF. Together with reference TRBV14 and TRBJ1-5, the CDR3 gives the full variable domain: EAGVTQFPSHSVIEKGQTVTLRCDPISGHDNLYWYRRVMGKEIKFLLHFVKESKQDESGMPNNRFLAERTGGTYSTLKVQPAELEDSGVYFCASSQVHQGGGRRGQPQHFGDGTRLSIL.

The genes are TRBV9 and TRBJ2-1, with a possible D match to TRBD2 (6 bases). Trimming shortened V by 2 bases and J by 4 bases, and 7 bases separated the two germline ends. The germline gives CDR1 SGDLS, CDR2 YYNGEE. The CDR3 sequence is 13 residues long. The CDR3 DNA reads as TGTGCCAGCAGCGTGGGGACTTACAATGAGCAGTTCTTC. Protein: CASSVGTYNEQFF.